What follows are 9 T cell receptor beta chains derived from one specimen sequenced in a study of shared clonotypes between healthy human individuals (dated by TCRdb to 2020 to 2021). The protocol used for the library was the immunoSEQ multiplex PCR assay. As stored in TCRdb, this immuneACCESS dataset retains in-frame rearrangements with V and J assigned. A fraction of the clones does not appear; measured against another copy, unresolved V genes explain less than half of the discrepancy, and the remainder lacks a known reason. The sample table lists fewer than 550,000 clones, over 75% of them with a count of one. The ten largest clones add up to roughly an eighth of the sample. Input material: PBMCs. All receptors derive from a middle-aged woman in good health. Some clones in this sample may be carry-over from other donors' samples.

The chain recombines TRBV10-3 with TRBJ2-1, with TRBD2 matching 9 bases. The CDR3 extends over 17 amino acids. Trimming cost V 4 bases and J 0 bases; bases outside gene matches: 7. In germline, CDR1 is ENHRY, CDR2 SYGVKD. CDR3 amino acids: CAISAATSGDSYNEQFF. The CDR3 DNA is TGTGCCATCAGTGCGGCGACTAGCGGAGACTCCTACAATGAGCAGTTCTTC.

This clone has only one observation. This chain's CDR3 is CASSQVPSGRTGELFF. The CDR3 nucleotides are TGCGCCAGCAGCCAAGTTCCTAGCGGGAGAACCGGGGAGCTGTTTTTT. The V gene is TRBV4-1, the J gene TRBJ2-2; 10 positions match TRBD2. Germline CDR1 is MGHRA and CDR2 is YSYEKL. CDR3 length equals 16 residues. The ends lost 1 base at V and 5 bases at J; junction bases unmatched: 4.

This clone was found a few times. The chain joins TRBV14 to TRBJ2-2, with TRBD2 as a possible D gene (5 bases). The germline V and J ends were trimmed by 1 base and 6 bases, with 12 bases remaining between them. Germline V CDR1 and CDR2: SGHDN, FVKESK. The CDR3 runs 15 residues. The chain's CDR3 is CASSQVLGGSGELFF. CDR3 nucleotide sequence: TGTGCCAGCAGCCAAGTATTAGGAGGATCCGGGGAGCTGTTTTTT.

The genes are TRBV7-3 and TRBJ1-3; D remains ambiguous. The V end was cut by 1 base, the J end by 0 bases, with 10 bases between. Germline V lookup: CDR1 SGHTA, CDR2 FQGTGA. The CDR3 length is 16 residues. The chain's CDR3 is CASSLSPASSGNTIYF. The CDR3 DNA is TGTGCCAGCAGCTTAAGTCCGGCAAGCTCTGGAAACACCATATATTTT.

This chain links TRBV10-2 with TRBJ1-2, with 7 nucleotides matching TRBD1. With V trimmed by 6 bases and J by 4 bases, 2 bases remained unmatched. The CDR3 spans 12 residues. Germline loops: CDR1 WSHSY, CDR2 SAAADI. For the CDR3, the DNA is TGCGCCAGCAGCCGGGACAGCTATGGCTACACCTTC. Residues: CASSRDSYGYTF.

This clone was seen only once. The chain uses TRBV28 and TRBJ2-2; the D is unclear. CDR1 is MDHEN, CDR2 SYDVKM, per germline. Trimming removed 6 bases at V and 6 bases at J, with 11 bases between. This CDR3 spans 13 amino acids. CDR3 in amino acids: CASRSLVPGELFF. The CDR3 coding sequence is TGTGCCAGCAGAAGTCTAGTTCCCGGGGAGCTGTTTTTT.

The V call is TRBV7-9, the J call TRBJ2-1, with a tentative D call TRBD2 (6 bases). V lost 5 bases and J 5 bases, leaving 19 bases between the germline ends. This CDR3 region has 16 residues. CDR1 is SEHNR, CDR2 FQNEAQ, per germline (reference sequence). The CDR3 nucleotides read TGTGCCAGCAGCCTAGGCCAGGGACTCGGAAACAATGAGCAGTTCTTC. It yields the protein CASSLGQGLGNNEQFF.

At least ten counts were recorded for this clone. The same CDR3 is also encoded by other DNA sequences in this sample. The chain links TRBV6-4 to TRBJ1-1; the D is unclear. The V end was cut by 5 bases, the J end by 1 base, with 8 bases between. Per the germline V gene, CDR1 is MRHNA and CDR2 is SNTAGT. The CDR3 sequence is 13 residues long. The CDR3, as DNA: TGTGCCAGCAGTCCAGAAGAGAACACTGAAGCTTTCTTT. Residues: CASSPEENTEAFF.

V usage is TRBV7-9 and J usage is TRBJ1-2; 7 nucleotides agree with TRBD1. CDR1 and CDR2 from the germline V gene are SEHNR and FQNEAQ (reference sequence). The CDR3 consists of 17 residues. V lost 1 base and J lost 4; bases outside the gene matches: 12. CDR3 bases: TGTGCCAGCAGCTTAGTAGGCGTCGGGACAGCGAGCTATGGCTACACCTTC. Translation: CASSLVGVGTASYGYTF.